The present entry profiles one T cell receptor (beta chain) with its context. Its target is not known. The donors were members of the validation cohort comprising approximately 120 subjects, separate from the roughly 690-subject first cohort. The sample belongs to a study of cytomegalovirus exposure and HLA in healthy donors. The CDR3 totals 15 residues. V was cut by 4 bases and J by 0 bases, with 16 bases left in between. CDR1 and CDR2 (germline): SQVTM, ANQGSEA. Notes on the study in general: That first-cohort TCR clusters tended to co-occur in the 95 to 150 validation repertoires was found in a later analysis. The study designated 164 TCR beta chains cytomegalovirus-associated.

This table comes from immunoSEQ multiplex PCR, and its TCRdb copy is limited to in-frame clones, with some not included. Among 100,000 to 150,000 clones listed, around 90% were seen once. The sample comprised PBMCs. J is TRBJ2-7 and V is TRBV29-1; perhaps TRBD1 as D (6 bases). This clonotype was obtained from a woman between 18 and 30 years old in good health and CMV-seronegative. The CDR3 DNA reads TGCAGCGTTGTTCGGACAGCACATAACTCCTACGAGCAGTACTTC. Protein: CSVVRTAHNSYEQYF.